This T cell receptor (beta chain) originates from a study of blood T cells in healthy people across ages. Study-wide background: Using template switching, researchers captured about one barcoded beta molecule for each two T cells.

The length of the CDR3 is 16 residues. V trimming: 3 bases; J trimming: 0 bases; junction bases outside the gene matches: 6. Looked up from germline, CDR1 is SGHRS and CDR2 is YFSETQ. For this clonotype: Its target is unknown.

The study recruited healthy Caucasian donors from Russia who were aged roughly 6 to 95. A sample-barcoded 5' primer and a J-beta primer mix were used in a second PCR of about 6 to 11 cycles. TCRdb used MiXCR to reprocess the 5' RACE reads, holding one entry per CDR3 protein. The repertoire includes a few hundred thousand distinct CDR3 sequences, approximately 25% of them detected once, and under 20% sits in the top ten. Study findings and constraints: Whereas aged donors had fewer naive CD4+ cells, long-lived donors had more of them and higher diversity. Reliance upon unsorted PBMCs precluded definitive naive versus antigen-experienced comparison.

The chain employs TRBV5-1 and TRBJ1-3, with 7 nucleotides matching TRBD1. This TCR was sampled from a woman aged 70-85 years in good health. The sequenced sample consisted of blood. In nucleotides, the CDR3 is TGCGCCAGCAGCTCGCAGACAGGGAACTCTGGAAACACCATATATTTT. This encodes CASSSQTGNSGNTIYF.